These T cell receptor beta chains were read from a single sample in a study of post-analysis software for immune sequencing data. TCRdb reanalysed the PCR reads using MiXCR and keeps one entry per CDR3 protein. The sample has 800,000 to 950,000 distinct CDR3 sequences, approximately 53% seen once. Source material: blood. Source of these receptors: a girl aged 5-17 years with multiple sclerosis. CDR3s include the opening cysteine and the closing phenylalanine or tryptophan. The D gene is left open where the match is weak. The size of a clone is reported for some rows only, either as once, few or many, or as a class for expanded clones.

d_gene	abundance	j_gene	v_gene	CDR3nt	CDR3aa
-	-	TRBJ1-1	TRBV29-1	TGCAGCGTTGAAGGGAATTTAGGCACTGAAGCTTTCTTT	CSVEGNLGTEAFF
-	few	TRBJ2-7	TRBV20-1	TGCAGCCTCCTTGGGCAGGCCGGGAACGGCGAGCAGTACTTC	CSLLGQAGNGEQYF
-	-	TRBJ1-2	TRBV5-4	TGTGCCAGCAGCGGGACCGGGGGGGGAAAAAGCTATGGCTACACCTTC	CASSGTGGGKSYGYTF
TRBD2	-	TRBJ2-1	TRBV4-2	TGTGCCAGCAGCCAAGAAGATAGCGGGAATGAGCAGTTCTTC	CASSQEDSGNEQFF
-	few	TRBJ1-2	TRBV20-1	TGCAGTGCTAGAACCCCTTCAGGGGCTTACTATGGCTACACCTTC	CSARTPSGAYYGYTF
-	-	TRBJ2-5	TRBV15	TGTGCCACCAGCAGGGAAACAGGGTTCCCAGAGACCCAGTACTTC	CATSRETGFPETQYF
-	few	TRBJ1-2	TRBV4-1	TGCGCCAGCAGCCAAGAAGGGGGATCAGGCTATGGCTACACCTTC	CASSQEGGSGYGYTF
-	few	TRBJ2-5	TRBV28	TGTGCCAGCAGCAGGTTTATACAAGAGACCCAGTACTTC	CASSRFIQETQYF
-	few	TRBJ2-7	TRBV3-1	TGTGCCAGCAGACCCTCCGGGACCTACGAGCAGTACTTC	CASRPSGTYEQYF
-	-	TRBJ2-7	TRBV5-1	TGCGCCAGCAGCCCCGGGACCCGGAACGAGCAGTACTTC	CASSPGTRNEQYF
-	-	TRBJ2-3	TRBV20-1	TGCAGTGCTAGAGAGGGCAGTACGTCCACAGATACGCAGTATTTT	CSAREGSTSTDTQYF
-	-	TRBJ2-7	TRBV28	TGTGCCAGCATAATTGACCGGGACGGCTCCTACGAGCAGTACTTC	CASIIDRDGSYEQYF
TRBD1	-	TRBJ2-5	TRBV3-1	TGTGCCAGCAGCCAAGATCAGGGACAGCGAGAAGAGACCCAGTACTTC	CASSQDQGQREETQYF
TRBD1	-	TRBJ2-3	TRBV12-3/TRBV12-4	TGTGCCAGCAGTACGGGACAGAGTACGCAGTATTTT	CASSTGQSTQYF
-	few	TRBJ2-7	TRBV27	TGTGCCAGCAGTTTTACTCCCCGGGGAGGCGAGCAGTACTTC	CASSFTPRGGEQYF
-	-	TRBJ2-5	TRBV29-1	TGCAGCGTCTACCGGGACCCTCGAGAGACCCAGTACTTC	CSVYRDPRETQYF
-	-	TRBJ2-3	TRBV20-1	TGCAGTGCTAGCGGAAACGTCGCAGATACGCAGTATTTT	CSASGNVADTQYF
TRBD1	-	TRBJ1-1	TRBV15	TGTGCTACCAGCAGAGGGAGGGGGCAGGGGAACACTGAAGCTTTCTTT	CATSRGRGQGNTEAFF
TRBD1	-	TRBJ1-2	TRBV6-1	TGTGCCAGCAGTGAAGTCGACGGGACAGGTGGTCCCTACACCTTC	CASSEVDGTGGPYTF
TRBD1	few	TRBJ2-7	TRBV10-3	TGTGCCATCTCCCAACAGGGGGTCTACGAGCAGTACTTC	CAISQQGVYEQYF
TRBD2	-	TRBJ2-5	TRBV5-1	TGCGCCAGCAGCTGGACAGAGAAGAGCGGGGGTCGTGAGCAGTACTTC	CASSWTEKSGGREQYF
TRBD1	-	TRBJ2-7	TRBV9	TGTGCCAGCAGTGGCCCTAATACAGGGGGCTTATACGAGCAGTACTTC	CASSGPNTGGLYEQYF
TRBD1	-	TRBJ1-2	TRBV7-9	TGTGCCAGCAGCCCGCGGACAGGGACGGACTATGGCTACACCTTC	CASSPRTGTDYGYTF